The 32 T cell receptor beta chains given below trace back to one sample, sequenced in a study of CD8+CD57+ T cells in acquired aplastic anemia. The study profiled TCR beta VDJ and CDR3 using genomic DNA as template. In TCRdb, the reads were re-called with MiXCR into one record per CDR3 protein. In the table there are 150,000 to 200,000 distinct CDR3 sequences, less than 50% of which are singletons. Sequencing was done on patients that had shown CD8+CD57+ cell expansion by flow cytometry. The sequencing sample was made of sorted CD4+, CD8+, or CD8+CD57+ T cells (not recorded which) from PBMCs. Receptors were obtained from a human donor with aplastic anemia.

The chain recombines TRBV5-1 with TRBJ2-1; D possibly corresponds to TRBD2 (5 bases). V was shortened by 2 bases and J by 5 bases, with 11 bases between the two germline ends. This CDR3 spans 14 amino acids. The germline V gene has CDR1 SGHRS and CDR2 YFSETQ. CDR3 region: CASSFWSGDNEQFF. The CDR3 nucleotides read TGCGCCAGCAGCTTTTGGAGCGGAGACAATGAGCAGTTCTTC.

There are a few counts of this clonotype. This rearrangement joins TRBV24-1 to TRBJ2-3; the D gene could be TRBD1 or TRBD2 (5 bases each). The length of the CDR3 is 14 residues. V was clipped by 2 bases and J by 1 base, with 6 bases between them. CDR1 and CDR2 (germline): KGHDR, SFDVKD. The CDR3 DNA follows: TGTGCCACCAGTGATTGGGGACGCACAGATACGCAGTATTTT. Its protein is CATSDWGRTDTQYF.

Comment on this clonotype: Given a much more abundant clone one base away, this may be a read error. This chain uses TRBV11-2 with TRBJ2-5; 8 nucleotides match TRBD2. The germline gives CDR1 SGHAT, CDR2 FQNNGV. The CDR3 consists of 14 residues. Trimming cost V 5 bases and J 6 bases; bases outside gene matches: 8. CDR3 protein: CASSESGRGQTQYF. The DNA for the CDR3 is TGTGCCAGCAGCGAGAGCGGGAGAGGACAGACCCAGTACTTC. Drawing the rest from reference TRBV11-2 and TRBJ2-5, the complete variable domain is EAGVAQSPRYKIIEKRQSVAFWCNPISGHATLYWYQQILGQGPKLLIQFQNNGVVDDSQLPKDRFSAERLKGVDSTLKIQPAKLEDSAVYLCASSESGRGQTQYFGPGTRLLVL.

The rearrangement links TRBV24-1 to TRBJ1-6; D is unresolved. Germline assignment: CDR1 KGHDR and CDR2 SFDVKD. Between the trimmed V and J ends, which lost 12 bases and 10 bases, there was a span of 18 bases. This CDR3 region has 13 residues. CDR3 in amino acids: CAPLTIIGSPLHF. The CDR3 DNA follows: TGTGCCCCCCTGACGATCATCGGGTCACCCCTCCACTTT.

This clonotype occurred many times. The chain couples TRBV27 to TRBJ1-2; D ambiguous. Deletions cut 4 bases from V and 4 bases from J, with 13 bases between. This CDR3 has 14 residues. The germline gives CDR1 MNHEY, CDR2 SMNVEV (reference sequence). DNA for the CDR3: TGTGCCAGCAGTTCGGATGGAACCCTCTATGGCTACACCTTC. It yields the protein CASSSDGTLYGYTF.

CDR3 sequence (DNA): TGTGCCAGCAGCTTAACCCCCGTTACTAGTCAGCCCAATGAGCAGTTCTTC. This gives the protein CASSLTPVTSQPNEQFF. The J gene is TRBJ2-1, the V gene TRBV7-3; possible D gene TRBD2, 5 bases. There are 17 residues in the CDR3. The germline gives CDR1 SGHTA, CDR2 FQGTGA. The V end lost 0 bases, the J end lost 6 bases, and 18 bases lay between the germline ends.

The V gene is TRBV19, the J gene TRBJ2-3; no clear D gene. The germline V gene has CDR1 LNHDA and CDR2 SQIVND (reference sequence). CDR3 length: 13 amino acids. Trimming shortened V by 6 bases and J by 2 bases, and 9 bases separated the two germline ends. As DNA, the CDR3 is TGTGCCAGTAGCACGTTAGACACAGATACGCAGTATTTT. Translated, it gives CASSTLDTDTQYF.

The chain carries TRBV5-1 and TRBJ2-7; 7 bases line up with TRBD2. CDR1 is SGHRS, CDR2 YFSETQ, per germline. The CDR3 contains 13 residues. J lost 9 bases, V lost 4 bases, and 10 bases had no gene match. The CDR3 sequence: CASSPASGRGQYF. The CDR3, as DNA: TGCGCCAGCAGCCCGGCTAGCGGAAGGGGGCAGTACTTC.

This clonotype was detected ten times or more. The DNA of the CDR3 is TGTGCCAGCAGTTACGCGTCGGGGGGGCATCAGTCCTACGAGCAGTACTTC. Its protein is CASSYASGGHQSYEQYF. The chain has TRBV6-5 and TRBJ2-7, with TRBD2 identical over 8 bases. V lost 2 bases and J lost 1; bases outside the gene matches: 10. Germline V lookup: CDR1 MNHEY, CDR2 SVGAGI. The CDR3 contains 17 residues.

This clonotype was counted at least ten times. The gene calls are TRBV7-7 and TRBJ2-1; TRBD2 is a possible D gene (6 bases). This CDR3 has 13 amino acids. Trimming pared 11 bases from V and 1 base from J, leaving 12 bases between. Germline V gene data show CDR1 as SSHAT and CDR2 as FNYEAQ (reference sequence). This CDR3 reads CAWGDSSYNEQFF. DNA of the CDR3: TGTGCCTGGGGGGACTCTTCCTACAATGAGCAGTTCTTC.

This clonotype was counted at least ten times. The V call is TRBV5-6, the J call TRBJ2-7; the match to TRBD1 covers 11 bases. This CDR3 has 14 amino acids. Unmatched junction bases numbered 4, after V lost 5 bases and J lost 3 bases. The germline V gene encodes CDR1 SGHDT and CDR2 YYEEEE. The CDR3 nucleotides read TGTGCCAGCAGGGACAGGGGGCGCCTCTACGAGCAGTACTTC. It yields the protein CASRDRGRLYEQYF.

This clonotype was recorded many times. The J gene is TRBJ1-1, the V gene TRBV24-1; D unresolved. CDR3 length: 13 residues. V gave up 3 bases and J gave up 9 bases, with 13 bases separating them. Germline CDR1 reads KGHDR; CDR2 reads SFDVKD. The chain's CDR3 is CATSDELGMKAFF. CDR3 sequence (DNA): TGTGCCACCAGTGATGAACTGGGGATGAAAGCTTTCTTT.

This clonotype was picked up a small number of times. The genes are TRBV19 and TRBJ2-5; D is possibly TRBD1 or TRBD2 (6 bases each). From germline, CDR1 is LNHDA and CDR2 SQIVND (reference sequence). V was trimmed by 4 bases and J by 4 bases, leaving 10 bases between them. The CDR3 is 13 residues long. CDR3 in DNA: TGTGCCAGTAGTAAGGGGGGAATAGAGACCCAGTACTTC. Protein product: CASSKGGIETQYF.

This clonotype was detected ten times or more. The CDR3 here is CASSIGTGTYNEQFF. CDR3 nucleotides: TGTGCCAGTAGTATCGGGACAGGGACGTACAATGAGCAGTTCTTC. V usage is TRBV19 and J usage is TRBJ2-1, with 9 bases that match TRBD1. After removal of 3 bases from V and 4 bases from J, the junction contained 4 bases not matched to a gene. Germline lookup yields CDR1 LNHDA and CDR2 SQIVND (reference sequence). The CDR3 covers 15 residues.

This clonotype was seen a few times. This chain connects TRBV7-2 to TRBJ1-2; the D gene is possibly TRBD1 (5 bases). This CDR3 is built from 15 residues. Trimming pared 6 bases from V and 4 bases from J, leaving 18 bases between. Germline CDR1 and CDR2: SGHTA and FQGNSA. The CDR3 is CASSYRMVGGYGYTF. The CDR3 DNA reads TGTGCCAGCAGTTATAGGATGGTGGGGGGCTATGGCTACACCTTC.

J is TRBJ2-7 and V is TRBV5-6; 11 bases line up with TRBD1. Germline-derived CDR1 and CDR2 are SGHDT and YYEEEE. The CDR3 is made up of 14 amino acids. With V trimmed by 4 bases and J by 3 bases, 3 bases remained unmatched. In DNA, the CDR3 is TGTGCCAGCAGCAGGGGACAGGGGGGCTACGAGCAGTACTTC. The encoded protein is CASSRGQGGYEQYF.

This clonotype has ten or more counts. The chain's CDR3 is CASSPRGLKDTQYF. The DNA for the CDR3 is TGTGCCAGCAGCCCTCGCGGGCTGAAAGATACGCAGTATTTT. V is TRBV12-3 or TRBV12-4 and J is TRBJ2-3, with D perhaps matching TRBD2 (5 bases). This CDR3 spans 14 amino acids. The V end lost 6 bases, the J end lost 5 bases, and 15 bases lay between the germline ends.

The V and J genes are TRBV7-2 and TRBJ2-7; no definite D call. This CDR3 comprises 12 residues. Trimming shortened V by 5 bases and J by 4 bases, and 9 bases separated the two germline ends. Germline V lookup: CDR1 SGHTA, CDR2 FQGNSA. The CDR3 spells CASSLIQYEQYF. The CDR3 DNA is TGTGCCAGCAGCCTTATACAGTACGAGCAGTACTTC. The variable domain in full, completed from reference TRBV7-2 and TRBJ2-7, reads GAGVSQSPSNKVTEKGKDVELRCDPISGHTALYWYRQSLGQGLEFLIYFQGNSAPDKSGLPSDRFSAERTGGSVSTLTIQRTQQEDSAVYLCASSLIQYEQYFGPGTRLTVT.

Turning to this clonotype: Possible read error: a much larger clone is one base away. CDR3 nucleotide sequence: TGTGCCAGCTCCGGGACTAGCGGGAAGGGCGAGCAGCACTTC. Encoded protein: CASSGTSGKGEQHF. This chain uses TRBV11-2 with TRBJ2-7, with 13 bases matching TRBD2. The germline CDR1 and CDR2 sequences are SGHAT and FQNNGV. The CDR3 runs to 14 residues. Full variable domain (remainder filled in from reference TRBV11-2 and TRBJ2-7): EAGVAQSPRYKIIEKRQSVAFWCNPISGHATLYWYQQILGQGPKLLIQFQNNGVVDDSQLPKDRFSAERLKGVDSTLKIQPAKLEDSAVYLCASSGTSGKGEQHFGPGTRLTVT.

In its sample, this clonotype was seen many times. This rearrangement joins TRBV5-1 to TRBJ1-5; no definite D call. This CDR3 is built from 14 residues. CDR1 is SGHRS and CDR2 is YFSETQ in the germline V gene. V lost 2 bases and J lost 4, with 10 bases in between. The CDR3 DNA reads TGCGCCAGCAGCTTAGGCGGGCAGAATCAGCCCCAGCATTTT. Protein product: CASSLGGQNQPQHF.

The chain combines TRBV29-1 with TRBJ2-7; D not certain. Trimming removed 4 bases at V and 0 bases at J, with 7 bases between. The CDR3 spans 12 residues. CDR1 is SQVTM and CDR2 is ANQGSEA in the germline V gene. As DNA, the CDR3 is TGCAGCGTTGTAAGTGACTCCTACGAGCAGTACTTC. Its translation is CSVVSDSYEQYF.

Many counts were recorded for this clonotype. V gene TRBV19 combines with J gene TRBJ1-5, with D perhaps TRBD1 (6 bases). Trimming cost V 5 bases and J 16 bases, with 21 bases left between them. The CDR3 contains 13 residues. Germline CDR1 LNHDA, CDR2 SQIVND (reference sequence). CDR3 sequence: CASSSQEGDGRHF. In DNA form, the CDR3 reads TGTGCCAGTAGTTCTCAAGAGGGGGACGGCCGACATTTT. Full variable domain (remainder filled in from reference TRBV19 and TRBJ1-5): DGGITQSPKYLFRKEGQNVTLSCEQNLNHDAMYWYRQDPGQGLRLIYYSQIVNDFQKGDIAEGYSVSREKKESFPLTVTSAQKNPTAFYLCASSSQEGDGRHFGDGTRLSIL.

Of note for this clonotype: A clone one base away is much larger, so this may be a read error. The chain uses TRBV5-2 and TRBJ2-1; TRBD2, the table's D call, lacks a check against the DNA. TRBV5-2 constitutes a pseudogene. The CDR3 is 17 amino acids. Here the CDR3 reads CASNLIRTAGPYNEQFF. As DNA, the CDR3 is TGTGCCAGCAACTTGATAAGGACAGCGGGCCCCTACAATGAGCAGTTCTTC.

J is TRBJ2-1 and V is TRBV19, with 10 bases matching TRBD1. Looked up from germline, CDR1 is LNHDA and CDR2 is SQIVND (reference sequence). V gave up 7 bases and J gave up 7 bases; unmatched junction bases: 4. The CDR3 totals 13 residues. Here the CDR3 reads CASTDRGRNEQFF. CDR3 sequence (DNA): TGTGCCAGTACCGACAGGGGGCGGAATGAGCAGTTCTTC.

This clonotype was seen repeatedly, ten times or more. The chain employs TRBV5-1 and TRBJ2-5; D gene ambiguous. There are 15 residues in the CDR3. Germline assignment: CDR1 SGHRS and CDR2 YFSETQ. The V end was cut by 0 bases, the J end by 2 bases, with 11 bases between. The CDR3 loop is CASSLGRIDQETQYF. Written as DNA, the CDR3 is TGCGCCAGCAGCTTGGGCCGGATAGATCAAGAGACCCAGTACTTC.

The gene calls are TRBV28 and TRBJ2-7, with D tentatively TRBD2 (6 bases). Trimming cost V 8 bases and J 5 bases, with 19 bases left between them. The germline gives CDR1 MDHEN, CDR2 SYDVKM. The CDR3 length is 14 residues. This CDR3 reads CASGSPRGGDEQYF. Written as DNA, the CDR3 is TGTGCCAGCGGATCTCCGCGGGGCGGCGACGAGCAGTACTTC.

In this sample, this clonotype turned up many times. The chain has TRBV19 and TRBJ1-1; maybe TRBD1 (6 bases). This CDR3 contains 15 residues. Germline values: CDR1 LNHDA, CDR2 SQIVND (reference sequence). V lost 5 bases and J lost 4, with 17 bases in between. CDR3 region: CASSVQQGGGTEAFF. The CDR3 DNA reads as TGTGCCAGTAGTGTCCAACAGGGAGGCGGCACTGAAGCTTTCTTT. The variable domain in full, completed from reference TRBV19 and TRBJ1-1, reads DGGITQSPKYLFRKEGQNVTLSCEQNLNHDAMYWYRQDPGQGLRLIYYSQIVNDFQKGDIAEGYSVSREKKESFPLTVTSAQKNPTAFYLCASSVQQGGGTEAFFGQGTRLTVV.

This clonotype was seen a handful of times. CDR3 protein: CASSEGTGAYEQYF. DNA of the CDR3: TGTGCCAGCAGTGAGGGGACAGGGGCCTACGAGCAGTACTTC. The chain combines TRBV2 with TRBJ2-7; 10 nucleotides align to TRBD1. The V gene's germline CDR1 is SNHLY and CDR2 FYNNEI. V lost 3 bases to trimming and J lost 2 bases; unmatched junction nucleotides: 1. This CDR3 has 14 residues.

The chain carries TRBV15 and TRBJ1-4, with 8 bases identical to TRBD1. Per germline, CDR1 LNHNV and CDR2 YYDKDF (reference sequence). Losses at the gene ends were 11 bases for V and 8 bases for J; bases not matched to a gene: 16. The CDR3 sequence is 15 residues long. For the CDR3, the DNA is TGTGCCGCCCAAGACCCGGACAGGGCAAACGAAAAACTGTTTTTT. It translates to CAAQDPDRANEKLFF.

This chain connects TRBV10-1 to TRBJ2-2, with D perhaps TRBD2 (7 bases). Trimming left V 4 bases short and J 3 bases short, with 15 bases between. CDR3 length: 16 residues. CDR1 WNHNN and CDR2 SYGVQD come from the germline V gene (reference sequence). Here the CDR3 reads CASSATGGRDTGELFF. Written as DNA, the CDR3 is TGCGCCAGCAGTGCTACGGGGGGCCGGGACACCGGGGAGCTGTTTTTT.

This clonotype was seen more than once but under ten times. The chain has TRBV5-5 and TRBJ2-5; TRBD2 might be the D (5 bases). The length of the CDR3 is 16 residues. From germline, CDR1 is SGHKS and CDR2 YYEKEE (reference sequence). Trimming stripped 3 bases from V and 4 bases from J, with 19 bases between. CDR3 sequence: CASSYSEGSYAETQYF. The CDR3 nucleotides read TGTGCCAGCAGCTACAGCGAGGGTAGCTATGCAGAGACCCAGTACTTC.

The V call is TRBV7-9, the J call TRBJ1-1; D gene ambiguous. The CDR3 covers 13 residues. Deletions cut 5 bases from V and 5 bases from J, with 12 bases between. CDR1 is SEHNR, CDR2 FQNEAQ, per germline (reference sequence). The CDR3 DNA sequence: TGTGCCAGCAGCCGCCTGGGTGTTACTGAAGCTTTCTTT. Amino acid sequence: CASSRLGVTEAFF.